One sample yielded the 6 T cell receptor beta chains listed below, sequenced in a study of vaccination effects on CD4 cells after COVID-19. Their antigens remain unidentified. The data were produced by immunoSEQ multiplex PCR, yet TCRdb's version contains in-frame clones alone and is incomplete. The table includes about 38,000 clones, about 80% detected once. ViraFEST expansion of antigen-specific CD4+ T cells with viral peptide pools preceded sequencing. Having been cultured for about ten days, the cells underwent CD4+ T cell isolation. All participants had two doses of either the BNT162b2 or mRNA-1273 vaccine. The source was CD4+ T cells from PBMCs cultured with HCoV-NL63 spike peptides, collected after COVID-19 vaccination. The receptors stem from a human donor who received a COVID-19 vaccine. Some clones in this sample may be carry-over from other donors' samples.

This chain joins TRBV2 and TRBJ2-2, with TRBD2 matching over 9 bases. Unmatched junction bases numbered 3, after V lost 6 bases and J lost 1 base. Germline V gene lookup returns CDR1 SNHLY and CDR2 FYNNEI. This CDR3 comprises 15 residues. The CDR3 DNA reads TGTGCCAGCAGGGCTAGCGGGATGAACACCGGGGAGCTGTTTTTT. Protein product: CASRASGMNTGELFF. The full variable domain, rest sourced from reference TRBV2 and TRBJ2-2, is EPEVTQTPSHQVTQMGQEVILRCVPISNHLYFYWYRQILGQKVEFLVSFYNNEISEKSEIFDDQFSVERPDGSNFTLKIRSTKLEDSAMYFCASRASGMNTGELFFGEGSRLTVL.

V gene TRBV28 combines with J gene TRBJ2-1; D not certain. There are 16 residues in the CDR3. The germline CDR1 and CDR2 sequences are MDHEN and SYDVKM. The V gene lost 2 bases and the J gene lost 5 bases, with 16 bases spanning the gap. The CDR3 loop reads CASSLIYGPRDNEQFF. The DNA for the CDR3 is TGTGCCAGCAGTTTAATCTACGGACCTCGGGACAATGAGCAGTTCTTC.

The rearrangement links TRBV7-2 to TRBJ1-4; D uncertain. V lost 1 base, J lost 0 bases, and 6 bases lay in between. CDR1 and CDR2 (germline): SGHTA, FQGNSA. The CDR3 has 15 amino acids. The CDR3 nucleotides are TGTGCCAGCAGCTTAGATGGGGCAACTAATGAAAAACTGTTTTTT. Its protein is CASSLDGATNEKLFF.

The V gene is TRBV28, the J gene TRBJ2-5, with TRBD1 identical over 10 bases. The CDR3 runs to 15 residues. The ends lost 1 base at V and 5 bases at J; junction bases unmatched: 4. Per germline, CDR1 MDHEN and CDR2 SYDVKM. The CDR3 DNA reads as TGTGCCAGCAGTTTATTGGGACAGGGGACCGAGACCCAGTACTTC. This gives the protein CASSLLGQGTETQYF.

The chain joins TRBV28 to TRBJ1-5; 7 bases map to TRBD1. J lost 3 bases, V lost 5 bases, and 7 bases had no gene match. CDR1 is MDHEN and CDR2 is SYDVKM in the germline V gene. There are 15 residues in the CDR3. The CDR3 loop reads CASSTRQGPNQPQHF. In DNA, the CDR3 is TGTGCCAGCAGTACCCGACAGGGCCCCAATCAGCCCCAGCATTTT.

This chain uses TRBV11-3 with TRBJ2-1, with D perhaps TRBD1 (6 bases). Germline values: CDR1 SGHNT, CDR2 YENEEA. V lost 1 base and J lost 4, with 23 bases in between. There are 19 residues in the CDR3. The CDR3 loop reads CASSLGWGPGTLDYNEQFF. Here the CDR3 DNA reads TGTGCCAGCAGCTTAGGCTGGGGTCCCGGGACATTGGATTACAATGAGCAGTTCTTC. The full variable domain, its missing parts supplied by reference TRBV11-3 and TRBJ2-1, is EAGVVQSPRYKIIEKKQPVAFWCNPISGHNTLYWYLQNLGQGPELLIRYENEEAVDDSQLPKDRFSAERLKGVDSTLKIQPAELGDSAVYLCASSLGWGPGTLDYNEQFFGPGTRLTVL.